This T cell receptor (beta chain) was observed in a study of T cells after yellow fever vaccination. Turning to the study itself: Fractions containing few cells were prepared with SMART-Seq v4 Ultra Low Input.

TCRdb fed the 5' RACE reads into MiXCR, producing one record per CDR3 protein. This sample has fewer than 350,000 distinct CDR3 sequences, with 3.5% to 5% found just once. Trimming took 0 bases from V and 7 from J, leaving 9 bases between them. The CDR3 consists of 14 residues. Germline CDR1 is MGHRA and CDR2 is YSYEKL. This clonotype was detected ten times or more. Its antigen is not identified. General study points: Abundant bulk-population clonotypes could contaminate the FACS-sorted repertoires. CD4 and CD8 compartments shared a small share of clonotypes, likely from convergent recombination. Peak timing came faster in the weaker secondary response, day 5 versus 15.

V and J are TRBV4-1 and TRBJ2-2; possible D gene TRBD2, 6 bases. The sample here was PBMCs, taken 15 days after the yellow fever booster vaccination. The source is a man aged 18 to 30 who received the YFV17D yellow fever vaccine. The CDR3 sequence: CASSQEAGSGELFF. CDR3 DNA: TGCGCCAGCAGCCAAGAGGCGGGAAGCGGGGAGCTGTTTTTT.